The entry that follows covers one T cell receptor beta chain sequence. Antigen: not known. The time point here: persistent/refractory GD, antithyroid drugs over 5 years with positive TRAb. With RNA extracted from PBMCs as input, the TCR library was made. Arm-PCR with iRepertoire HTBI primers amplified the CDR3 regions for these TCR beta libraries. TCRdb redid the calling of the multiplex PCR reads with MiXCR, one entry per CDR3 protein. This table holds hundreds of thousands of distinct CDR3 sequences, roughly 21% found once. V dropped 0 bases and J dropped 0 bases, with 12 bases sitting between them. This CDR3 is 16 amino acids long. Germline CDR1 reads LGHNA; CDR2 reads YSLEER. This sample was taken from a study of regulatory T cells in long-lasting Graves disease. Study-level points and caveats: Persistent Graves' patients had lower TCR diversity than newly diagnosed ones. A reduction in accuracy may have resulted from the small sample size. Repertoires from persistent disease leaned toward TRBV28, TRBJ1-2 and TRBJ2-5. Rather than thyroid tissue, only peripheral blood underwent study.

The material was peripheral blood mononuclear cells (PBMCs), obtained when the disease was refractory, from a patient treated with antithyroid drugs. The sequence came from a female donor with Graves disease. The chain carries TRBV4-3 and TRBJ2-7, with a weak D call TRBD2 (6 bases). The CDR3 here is CASSQDLSGPSYEQYF. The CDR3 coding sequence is TGCGCCAGCAGCCAAGATCTTAGCGGACCCTCCTACGAGCAGTACTTC.